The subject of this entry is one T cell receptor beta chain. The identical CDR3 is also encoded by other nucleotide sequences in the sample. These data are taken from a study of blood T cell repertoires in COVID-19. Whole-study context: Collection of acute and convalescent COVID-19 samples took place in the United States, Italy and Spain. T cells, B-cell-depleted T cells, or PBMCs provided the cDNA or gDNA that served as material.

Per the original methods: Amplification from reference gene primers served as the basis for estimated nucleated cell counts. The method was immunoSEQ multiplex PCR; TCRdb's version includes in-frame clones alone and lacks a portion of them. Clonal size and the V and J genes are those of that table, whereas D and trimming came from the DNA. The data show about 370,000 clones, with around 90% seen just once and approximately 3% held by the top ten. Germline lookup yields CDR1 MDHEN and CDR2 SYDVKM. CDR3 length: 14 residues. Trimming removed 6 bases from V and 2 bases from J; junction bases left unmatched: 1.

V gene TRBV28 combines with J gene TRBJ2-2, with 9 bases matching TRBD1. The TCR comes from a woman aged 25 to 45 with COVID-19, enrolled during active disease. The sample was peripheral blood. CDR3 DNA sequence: TGTGCCAGCAGGGGACAGGGAAACACCGGGGAGCTGTTTTTT. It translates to CASRGQGNTGELFF.